This T cell receptor beta chain was captured by sequencing in a study of blood T cell repertoires in COVID-19. Study-level background: The origin of the acute and convalescent COVID-19 samples was the United States, Italy and Spain. From T cells, B-cell-depleted T cells, or PBMCs came the material, which was cDNA or gDNA.

In the original analysis: Reference gene primer amplification in the assay estimated nucleated cell counts. Method: immunoSEQ multiplex PCR; TCRdb's copy keeps in-frame clones and lacks some. The V and J calls and the clone size are those of that table, but D and trimming were determined from the DNA. The profile shows about 76,000 clones, around nine tenths of them singletons. Input material: peripheral blood. The sequence was collected from a woman older than 75 with active or convalescent COVID-19.

CDR3 DNA sequence: TGTGCCAGCAGTACCATCGACAGGGACCGGAACGAGCAGTACTTC. Its protein product is CASSTIDRDRNEQYF. The V gene is TRBV27, the J gene TRBJ2-7; 7 bases fit TRBD1. This CDR3 is built from 15 residues. V was clipped by 5 bases and J by 5 bases; unmatched bases: 12. Germline assignment: CDR1 MNHEY and CDR2 SMNVEV (reference sequence).